This T cell receptor (beta chain) was captured in a study of human T cells and chemical hapten exposure (dated by TCRdb to 2020 to 2023). Background on the whole study: For sensitization, 2% DPC in acetone was applied to an approximately 2 cm by approximately 2 cm area of upper inner arm skin. The patient cohort, mostly female, included alopecia areata with under or over 50% scalp involvement, alopecia totalis and alopecia universalis. Libraries were pooled for sequencing, and per-sample TCR yields varied mainly because of small differences in library volumes within the pool. Throughout the study period of 20 to 25 weeks, patients also received therapeutic DPC doses to the scalp every week. For TCR sequencing, blood came from approximately 29 alopecia patients at anywhere from one to four time points (pre-sensitization, 2, 6 and 24 weeks). Blood was sampled from patients pre-sensitization (week 0) and at 2, 6 and about 24 weeks after DPC sensitization. Patch tests used Finn chambers with 0.01% DPC on the upper back, scored after 6 days by International Contact Dermatitis Research Group standards. The study tracked peripheral blood TCR repertoire changes in vivo during primary and secondary sensitization to the hapten diphenylcyclopropenone (DPC) in alopecia patients. The study at large found these results: Because all patients had alopecia, a presumed autoimmune disease, the immune response of the patients might differ from that of healthy individuals. No change with DPC sensitization was found in the number of TCRs above 1 in 1000 frequency, and no evidence of global repertoire structure alterations was found. The number of PT1 expanded TCRs positively correlated with patch test score, significant at thresholds 8, 16 and 32 but not 4. Significantly more large CDR3 similarity clusters were formed by expanded TCRs than by pre-sensitization or healthy control sets, consistent with antigen-driven responses. After repeated subsampling, changes were observed in the strength of the expansion versus patch-test correlation and in the threshold at which the correlation became significant.

Remarks on this clonotype: Its cognate antigen has yet to be identified. No much larger clonotype is one base removed from it; base qualities were not supplied.

The method was RACE. Data came from a NextSeq 500. During library preparation, unique molecular identifiers were attached to individual cDNA molecules so that TCRs could be counted quantitatively and reproducibly. Each blood RNA sample was used to sequence both TCR alpha and TCR beta chains. In the paper's pipeline: Samples had a median of roughly 98,000 TCRs, with a range from roughly 20,000 to 690,600. V, J and CDR3 annotation of the TCR reads was carried out using the Decombinator software suite. For PS versus PT1 abundance plots, all samples were subsampled to the same number of TCRs (28,000). Expanded TCRs were defined as absent before sensitization and observed at least eight times at the 2-week time point. TCRdb trimmed the raw reads at Q25, called clones with MiXCR and kept productive beta chains. Entries are consolidated by CDR3 protein sequence, retaining the most common genes and DNA. What appears here as the V and J calls and clone size reflects TCRdb's work, not the paper's. The sample profile shows tens of thousands of distinct CDR3 sequences; over 9.5% of them were found once. In total, the top ten clones hold 5% to 5.5% of the sample.

In the germline V gene, CDR1 corresponds to MNHEY and CDR2 to SVGEGT. Deletion took 4 bases off V and 2 bases off J, with a span of 20 bases between the germline ends. From cysteine to phenylalanine, the CDR3 is 18 amino acids long. Left in the record is the CDR3 DNA by itself, 54 bases read in frame from the first base. The sample's time point label is to be understood as: pre-sensitization, week 0. The sample's treatment or condition label is to be understood as: therapeutic diphenylcyclopropenone sensitization with weekly scalp DPC. At every patch-test visit, the blood draw took place before the patch test was put on. Eligible patients were aged 18 to 70, diagnosed with alopecia, deemed suitable for DPC therapy, and excluded if pregnant. Unfractionated whole blood was collected in Tempus Blood RNA tubes, and total RNA was extracted from that blood.

In this chain, TRBV6-2 or TRBV6-3 is recombined with TRBJ2-2; no D gene call is confident. Sample: whole blood, taken in connection with sensitization to the hapten diphenylcyclopropenone (DPC). This receptor was obtained from a woman between 50 and 59 years old with alopecia areata. Some clones in this sample may be carry-over from other donors' samples. DNA sequence: TGTGCCAGCAGTTCAACTTCCCAGCCCGGGCAAAACACCGGGGAGCTGTTTTTT. This translates into CASSSTSQPGQNTGELFF.